This T cell receptor beta chain was identified in a study of Ad26.COV2.S vaccination and SARS-CoV-2 variants. Documented treatment: some 19 received Ad26.COV2.S at low or high dose, single or two shots; roughly 5 received placebo; per-sample allocation not given. The study sampled participants on day 63 after the first vaccine or placebo injection. Losses at the gene ends were 6 bases for V and 6 bases for J; bases not matched to a gene: 11. In germline, CDR1 is SGHTA, CDR2 FQGNSA. The CDR3 has 15 amino acids. Only in-frame clones appear in the TCRdb table, and some are missing; sequencing was by immunoSEQ multiplex PCR. Among about 370,000 clones listed, 70% to 90% were seen once.

The receptor was isolated from a person between 18 and 60 years old who received the Ad26.COV2.S COVID-19 vaccine or a placebo. Here the sequenced sample was peripheral blood, taken in a trial of Ad26.COV2.S vaccine versus placebo. The V gene is TRBV7-2, the J gene TRBJ2-5; TRBD2 agrees at 9 bases. The chain's CDR3 is CASSLSAGGGKTQYF. CDR3 coding DNA: TGTGCCAGCAGTTTATCAGCGGGGGGTGGGAAGACCCAGTACTTC.